A selection of T cell receptor beta chains follows, all from one sample in a study of cytomegalovirus exposure and HLA in healthy donors. This table comes from immunoSEQ multiplex PCR, and its TCRdb copy is limited to in-frame clones, with some not included. Seen here are roughly 100,000 clones, 70% to 80% observed once, and the top ten hold about 0.8%. Input material: PBMCs. The source of these receptors is a boy younger than 18 in good health and CMV-seronegative. CDR3s leave out the opening cysteine and the closing phenylalanine or tryptophan. Clone size is stated in some rows and not others, as once, few, many or a class when expanded.

len,v_gene,abundance,j_gene,CDR3aa
16,TRBV19,few,TRBJ1-5,ASSMRGGGASRDQPQH
14,TRBV9,.,TRBJ2-7,ASSLSAGTSSYEQY
11,TRBV7-9,.,TRBJ2-7,ASSLAGSYEQY
14,TRBV5-1,.,TRBJ1-3,ASSLLEGASGNTIY
12,TRBV14,.,TRBJ2-7,ASSHLTSDYEQY
15,TRBV5-1,.,TRBJ1-4,ASSLMFGGQGNEKLF
13,TRBV6-5,.,TRBJ2-1,ASTRDRFRSNEQF
12,TRBV2,.,TRBJ2-7,ASSRDRGDYEQY
13,TRBV9,.,TRBJ2-7,ASSASGGAFYEQY
11,TRBV18,few,TRBJ1-2,ASSQGRENGYT
14,TRBV7-2,.,TRBJ1-5,ASSLVGTLGNQPQH
10,TRBV13,.,TRBJ2-7,ASSQTGSEQY
10,TRBV30,.,TRBJ2-1,AWSGDYNEQF
12,TRBV18,.,TRBJ2-7,ASSPGTASYEQY
12,TRBV30,.,TRBJ1-2,AWSDRQGLRGYT
12,TRBV2,.,TRBJ1-3,ASIEETSGNTIY
13,TRBV6-9,.,TRBJ2-1,ASSYSSGRGNEQF
10,TRBV15,.,TRBJ1-4,ATSVGGEKLF
10,TRBV15,.,TRBJ2-1,ATSTPGNEQF
10,TRBV29-1,.,TRBJ2-5,SVLGGVETQY
13,TRBV4-1,.,TRBJ1-4,ASSQAVGGDEKLF
15,TRBV4-1,.,TRBJ1-5,ASSQEGPGSKGQPQH
11,TRBV30,.,TRBJ1-1,AWKRTANTEAF
12,TRBV30,.,TRBJ1-4,AWSVRRGNEKLF
15,TRBV13,.,TRBJ2-2,ASSSLAGGQNTGELF
8,TRBV2,.,TRBJ2-7,ASRAIEQY
11,TRBV30,.,TRBJ2-4,AWARDSPRIQY
13,TRBV9,once,TRBJ2-2,ASSPRTANTGELF
13,TRBV30,.,TRBJ1-1,AWKDWRQGNTEAF
12,TRBV5-6,.,TRBJ2-7,ASSATGTAYEQY
14,TRBV7-2,.,TRBJ1-1,ASSIKQGGLNTEAF
13,TRBV7-6,once,TRBJ2-1,ASSINPGLAGEQF
13,TRBV2,.,TRBJ2-7,ASSGGGTNSYEQY
13,TRBV9,.,TRBJ2-7,ASSVGGLDSYEQY
11,TRBV19,.,TRBJ1-2,ASSIQGDYGYT
14,TRBV4-1,few,TRBJ2-2,ASSLSGGAVAGELF
11,TRBV13,.,TRBJ1-2,ASTLGANYGYT
14,TRBV21-1,.,TRBJ2-2,ASSNGRGKNTGELF
14,TRBV11-2,.,TRBJ2-7,ASSPGPGTGVGEQY
13,TRBV30,few,TRBJ1-1,AWTKGGGDRTEAF
15,TRBV18,.,TRBJ1-3,ASSPQTGGDSGNTIY
13,TRBV6-5,.,TRBJ1-1,ASSLGLLSNTEAF
13,TRBV9,.,TRBJ2-5,ASSVGSGSGETQY
11,TRBV7-2,once,TRBJ1-5,ASSFGRTGPQH
13,TRBV30,once,TRBJ1-5,AWSSGAPGVQPQH
12,TRBV7-3,.,TRBJ2-3,ASSLNYAGDTQY
13,TRBV4-1,once,TRBJ1-5,ASRRAWRDNQPQH
14,TRBV4-2,.,TRBJ1-2,ASSPSSLGGGYGYT
16,TRBV7-4,once,TRBJ2-7,ASSPRSGEPPSSYEQY
16,TRBV28,few,TRBJ2-7,ASSLAGTSGGRSYEQY
11,TRBV6-1,few,TRBJ2-5,ASRRQGLETQY
10,TRBV2,.,TRBJ2-5,ASQDRGETQY
13,TRBV15,.,TRBJ2-1,ATSRLAGGLDEQF